The clone carrying this T cell receptor beta chain has just a few counts. Its specificity is unknown. This record belongs to a study of CD8 T cells in ankylosing spondylitis. Study-wide points: Earlier work had already found some motif variants in reactive arthritis synovial fluid and blood. A TCR beta motif of about eight highly homologous variants seemed to mark ankylosing spondylitis blood.

Quantitative barcoded 5'-RACE was used to prepare TCR beta libraries. MiXCR, applied by TCRdb to the 5' RACE reads, yields one record per CDR3 protein. The table records approximately 300,000 distinct CDR3 sequences, 8% of them present only once. Germline V CDR1 and CDR2: LGHNA, YNFKEQ. The V end was cut by 0 bases, the J end by 4 bases, with 12 bases between. CDR3 length: 15 amino acids. The sequence derives from a male donor with ankylosing spondylitis. J is TRBJ1-2 and V is TRBV4-2; no clear D. Sequenced input: blood, either unsorted or a sorted T cell fraction (not recorded which). For the CDR3, the DNA is TGTGCCAGCAGCCAAGAGCACGGTTCTTTCTATGGCTACACCTTC. Protein: CASSQEHGSFYGYTF.